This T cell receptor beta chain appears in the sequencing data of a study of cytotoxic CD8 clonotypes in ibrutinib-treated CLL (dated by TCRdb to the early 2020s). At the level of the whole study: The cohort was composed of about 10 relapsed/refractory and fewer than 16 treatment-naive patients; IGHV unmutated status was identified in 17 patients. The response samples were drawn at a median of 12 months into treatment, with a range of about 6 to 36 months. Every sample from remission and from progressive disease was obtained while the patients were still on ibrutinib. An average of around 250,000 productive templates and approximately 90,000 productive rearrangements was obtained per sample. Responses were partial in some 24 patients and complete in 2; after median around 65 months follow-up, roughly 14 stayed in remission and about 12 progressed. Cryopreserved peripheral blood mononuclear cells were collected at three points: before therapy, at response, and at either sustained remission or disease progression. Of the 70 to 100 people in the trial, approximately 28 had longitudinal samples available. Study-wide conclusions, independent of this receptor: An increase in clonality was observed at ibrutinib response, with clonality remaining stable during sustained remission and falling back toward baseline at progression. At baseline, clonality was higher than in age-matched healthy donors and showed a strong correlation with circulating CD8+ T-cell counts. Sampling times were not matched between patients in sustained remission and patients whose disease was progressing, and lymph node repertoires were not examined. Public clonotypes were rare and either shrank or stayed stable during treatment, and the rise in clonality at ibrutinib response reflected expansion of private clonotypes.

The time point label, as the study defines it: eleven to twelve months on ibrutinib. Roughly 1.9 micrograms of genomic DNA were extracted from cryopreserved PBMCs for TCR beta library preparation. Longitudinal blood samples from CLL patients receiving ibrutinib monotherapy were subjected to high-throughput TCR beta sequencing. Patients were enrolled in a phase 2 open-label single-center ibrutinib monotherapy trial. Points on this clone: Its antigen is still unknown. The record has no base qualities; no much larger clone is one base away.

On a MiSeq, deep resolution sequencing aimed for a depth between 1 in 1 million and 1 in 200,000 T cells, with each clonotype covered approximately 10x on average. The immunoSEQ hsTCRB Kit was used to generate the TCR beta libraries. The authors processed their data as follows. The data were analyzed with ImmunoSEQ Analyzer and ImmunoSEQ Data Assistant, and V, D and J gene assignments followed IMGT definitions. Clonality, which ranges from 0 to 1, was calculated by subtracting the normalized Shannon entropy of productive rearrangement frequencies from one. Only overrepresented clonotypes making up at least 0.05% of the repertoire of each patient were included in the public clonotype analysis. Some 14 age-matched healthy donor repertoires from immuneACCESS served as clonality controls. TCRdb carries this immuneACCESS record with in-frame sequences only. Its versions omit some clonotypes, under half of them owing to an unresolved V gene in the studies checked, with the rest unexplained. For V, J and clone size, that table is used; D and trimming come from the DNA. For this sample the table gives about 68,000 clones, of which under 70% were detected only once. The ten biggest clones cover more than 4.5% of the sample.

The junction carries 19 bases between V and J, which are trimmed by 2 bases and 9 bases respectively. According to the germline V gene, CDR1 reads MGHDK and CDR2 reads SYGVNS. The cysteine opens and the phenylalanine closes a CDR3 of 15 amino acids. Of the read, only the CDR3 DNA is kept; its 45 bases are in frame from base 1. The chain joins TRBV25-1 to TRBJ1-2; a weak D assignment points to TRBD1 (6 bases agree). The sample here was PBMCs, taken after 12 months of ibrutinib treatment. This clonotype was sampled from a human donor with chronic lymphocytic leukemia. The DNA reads TGTGCCAGCAGTGAAACCGGGACAAAGGGACTCAGCTACACCTTC. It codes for CASSETGTKGLSYTF.